This entry lists 2 T cell receptor beta chains sequenced from one sample in a study of CD8+CD57+ T cells in acquired aplastic anemia. The TCR beta profiling, which covered VDJ combination and CDR3 sequence, was carried out using genomic DNA as the template. Each CDR3 protein gets one entry after TCRdb re-called the reads with MiXCR. Counted here are about 400,000 distinct CDR3 sequences, under 80% occurring once; the ten biggest clones make up approximately 3.8%. Sequencing input: sorted CD4+, CD8+, or CD8+CD57+ T cells (not recorded which) from PBMCs. The receptors here all came from a human donor in good health, serving as a control.

V is TRBV12-3 or TRBV12-4 and J is TRBJ1-6; 7 bases fit TRBD1. There are 15 residues in the CDR3. Trimming at V came to 8 bases and at J to 6 bases, leaving 10 bases not matched to a gene. CDR3 coding DNA: TGTGCCAGCCGGAAACGACAGGGTTCTAATTCACCCCTCCACTTT. It encodes CASRKRQGSNSPLHF.

The J gene is TRBJ1-1, the V gene TRBV29-1; D is possibly TRBD1 (5 bases). The germline V gene encodes CDR1 SQVTM and CDR2 ANQGSEA. Trimming cost V 7 bases and J 2 bases, with 14 bases left between them. The CDR3 spans 13 residues. CDR3: CSESTGSNTEAFF. Here the CDR3 DNA reads TGCAGCGAATCCACAGGATCTAACACTGAAGCTTTCTTT.